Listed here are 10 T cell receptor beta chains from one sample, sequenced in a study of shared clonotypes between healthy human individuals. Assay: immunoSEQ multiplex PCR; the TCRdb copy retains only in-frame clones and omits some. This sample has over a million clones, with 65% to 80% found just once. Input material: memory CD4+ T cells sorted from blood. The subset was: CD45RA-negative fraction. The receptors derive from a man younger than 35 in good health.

The CDR3 region is CAISGQVGEKLFF. CDR3 nucleotides: TGTGCCATCAGTGGACAGGTCGGCGAAAAACTGTTTTTT. The chain carries TRBV10-3 and TRBJ1-4; D possibly corresponds to TRBD1 (6 bases). V lost 4 bases and J lost 8, with 11 bases in between. This CDR3 spans 13 amino acids. CDR1 is ENHRY and CDR2 is SYGVKD in the germline V gene.

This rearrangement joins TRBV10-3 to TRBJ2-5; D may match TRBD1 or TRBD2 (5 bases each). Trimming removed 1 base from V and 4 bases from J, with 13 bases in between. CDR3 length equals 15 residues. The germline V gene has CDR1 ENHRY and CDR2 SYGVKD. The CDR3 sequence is CAISELTGPGETQYF. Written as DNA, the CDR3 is TGTGCCATCAGTGAGTTAACGGGGCCGGGAGAGACCCAGTACTTC.

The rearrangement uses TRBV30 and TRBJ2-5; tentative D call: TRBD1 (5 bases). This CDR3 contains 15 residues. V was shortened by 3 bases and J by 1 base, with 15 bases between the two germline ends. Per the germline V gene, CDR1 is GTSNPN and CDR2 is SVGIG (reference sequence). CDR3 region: CAWSGKGKFQETQYF. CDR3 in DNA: TGTGCCTGGAGCGGCAAGGGGAAGTTCCAAGAGACCCAGTACTTC.

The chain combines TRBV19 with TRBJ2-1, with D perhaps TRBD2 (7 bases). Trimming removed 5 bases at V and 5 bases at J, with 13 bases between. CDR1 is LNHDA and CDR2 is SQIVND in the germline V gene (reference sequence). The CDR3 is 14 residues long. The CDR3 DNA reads TGTGCCAGTAGTCTTTGGGGGGGGCACAATGAGCAGTTCTTC. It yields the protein CASSLWGGHNEQFF.

CDR3 in amino acids: CASSPGGSLQETQYF. CDR3 DNA sequence: TGTGCCAGCAGTCCAGGTGGGTCCCTACAAGAGACCCAGTACTTC. This rearrangement joins TRBV6-1 to TRBJ2-5, with D unclear. Germline-derived CDR1 and CDR2 are MNHNS and SASEGT. CDR3 length: 15 amino acids. V lost 5 bases, J lost 2 bases, and 15 bases lay in between.

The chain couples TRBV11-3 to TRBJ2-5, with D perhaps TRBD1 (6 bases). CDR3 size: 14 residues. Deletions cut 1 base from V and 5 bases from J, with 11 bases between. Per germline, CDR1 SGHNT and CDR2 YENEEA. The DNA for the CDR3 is TGTGCCAGCAGCTTAGGACAGGCCGCGGAGACCCAGTACTTC. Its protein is CASSLGQAAETQYF.

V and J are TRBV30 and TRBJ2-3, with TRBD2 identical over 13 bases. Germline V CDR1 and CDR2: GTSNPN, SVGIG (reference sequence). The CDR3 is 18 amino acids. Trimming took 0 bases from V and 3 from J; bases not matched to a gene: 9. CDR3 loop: CAWSVLWTSGSGTDTQYF. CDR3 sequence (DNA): TGTGCCTGGAGTGTATTGTGGACTAGCGGGAGTGGGACAGATACGCAGTATTTT.

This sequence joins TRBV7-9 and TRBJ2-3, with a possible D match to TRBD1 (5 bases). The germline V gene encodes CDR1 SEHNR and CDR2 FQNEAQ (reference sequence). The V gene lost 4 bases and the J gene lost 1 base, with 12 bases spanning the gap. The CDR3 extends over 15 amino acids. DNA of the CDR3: TGTGCCAGCAGCTCCACAGGATGGGGCACAGATACGCAGTATTTT. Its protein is CASSSTGWGTDTQYF.

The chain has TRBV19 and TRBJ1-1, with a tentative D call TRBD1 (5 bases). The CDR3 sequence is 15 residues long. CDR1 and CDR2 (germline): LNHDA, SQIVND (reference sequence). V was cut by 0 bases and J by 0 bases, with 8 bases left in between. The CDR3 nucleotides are TGTGCCAGTAGTATAGAGCGACAGATGAACACTGAAGCTTTCTTT. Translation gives CASSIERQMNTEAFF.

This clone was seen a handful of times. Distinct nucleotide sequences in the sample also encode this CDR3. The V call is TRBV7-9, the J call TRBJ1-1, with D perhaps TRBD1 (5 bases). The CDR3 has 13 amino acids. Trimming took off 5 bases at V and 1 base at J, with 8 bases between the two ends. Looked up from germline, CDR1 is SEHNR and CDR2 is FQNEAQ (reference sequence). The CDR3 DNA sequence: TGTGCCAGCAGCCCTCAGGGGAACACTGAAGCTTTCTTT. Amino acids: CASSPQGNTEAFF.